This passage covers 11 T cell receptor beta chains from one sample sequenced in a study of blood T cells in healthy people across ages. With a J-beta primer mix and a sample-barcoded 5' primer, a second PCR ran about 7 to 12 cycles. From the 5' RACE reads, TCRdb called clonotypes with MiXCR, one entry per CDR3 protein. The sample yields nearly 800,000 distinct CDR3 sequences, 56% seen once. The sequenced sample was blood. Receptors were obtained from a man aged 35-49 years in good health.

This clonotype was observed a handful of times. The chain joins TRBV20-1 to TRBJ2-5; D possibly corresponds to TRBD2 (6 bases). Deletions cut 3 bases from V and 4 bases from J, with 12 bases between. From germline, CDR1 is DFQATT and CDR2 SNEGSKA (reference sequence). The CDR3 totals 13 residues. CDR3 protein: CSARTGLGETQYF. The DNA of the CDR3 is TGCAGTGCTAGGACGGGACTCGGAGAGACCCAGTACTTC.

The chain links TRBV28 to TRBJ2-7, with D tentatively TRBD2 (6 bases). This CDR3 is built from 11 residues. Germline assignment: CDR1 MDHEN and CDR2 SYDVKM. With 6 bases removed from V and 7 bases from J, the gap between germline ends came to 10 bases. In DNA, the CDR3 is TGTGCCAGCAGGGGGACTCGGGAGCAGTACTTC. Translating it yields CASRGTREQYF.

This clonotype was seen a handful of times. The chain is built from TRBV5-4 and TRBJ1-4; D gene unclear. The length of the CDR3 is 16 residues. The V gene lost 1 base and the J gene lost 2 bases, with 12 bases spanning the gap. Germline assignment: CDR1 SGHNT and CDR2 YYREEE (reference sequence). CDR3 bases: TGTGCCAGCAGCTTGTATACCTCCGGGACTAATGAAAAACTGTTTTTT. This translates into CASSLYTSGTNEKLFF.

This clonotype was counted between two and nine times. This chain connects TRBV3-1 to TRBJ2-4; 7 bases are a match to TRBD1. This CDR3 has 14 residues. Trimming took 2 bases from V and 4 from J; bases not matched to a gene: 2. In germline, CDR1 is LGHDT, CDR2 YNNKEL (reference sequence). This CDR3 reads CASSQPGQKNIQYF. The DNA for the CDR3 is TGTGCCAGCAGCCAACCGGGACAGAAAAACATTCAGTACTTC.

V usage is TRBV20-1 and J usage is TRBJ2-1; tentative D call: TRBD2 (6 bases). The CDR3 covers 13 residues. Germline lookup yields CDR1 DFQATT and CDR2 SNEGSKA (reference sequence). V lost 5 bases to trimming and J lost 13 bases, with 21 bases between them. The DNA for the CDR3 is TGCAGTGCTCAAAGAGGGAGGTCAGAGACCCAGTTCTTC. This codes for CSAQRGRSETQFF.

This clonotype was counted a few times. The chain uses TRBV7-9 and TRBJ2-1; 8 positions match TRBD1. From germline, CDR1 is SEHNR and CDR2 FQNEAQ (reference sequence). Unmatched junction bases numbered 10, after V lost 5 bases and J lost 4 bases. The CDR3 totals 16 residues. The CDR3 bases are TGTGCCAGCAGCCCGACGACAGGGGCGTCTTACAATGAGCAGTTCTTC. Amino acid sequence: CASSPTTGASYNEQFF.

The chain employs TRBV5-6 and TRBJ2-6; 8 nucleotides match TRBD1. Germline CDR1 and CDR2: SGHDT and YYEEEE. Unmatched junction bases numbered 2, after V lost 4 bases and J lost 2 bases. The CDR3 runs 15 residues. The CDR3 nucleotides read TGTGCCAGCAGCGGACAGGGTACTGGGGCCAACGTCCTGACTTTC. Its translation: CASSGQGTGANVLTF.

The chain couples TRBV7-2 to TRBJ2-1; D is perhaps TRBD2 (5 bases). The germline CDR1 and CDR2 sequences are SGHTA and FQGNSA. The V and J ends lost 1 base and 8 bases respectively, with 15 bases between them. The CDR3 spans 15 residues. The CDR3 bases are TGTGCCAGCAGCTTAGTGGCGGGTACGTTGGATGAGCAGTTCTTC. As protein: CASSLVAGTLDEQFF. The variable domain in full, with the rest retrieved from reference TRBV7-2 and TRBJ2-1, is GAGVSQSPSNKVTEKGKDVELRCDPISGHTALYWYRQSLGQGLEFLIYFQGNSAPDKSGLPSDRFSAERTGGSVSTLTIQRTQQEDSAVYLCASSLVAGTLDEQFFGPGTRLTVL.

This clonotype has a handful of counts. The chain links TRBV20-1 to TRBJ2-1; 10 bases are a match to TRBD1. CDR1 and CDR2 from the germline V gene are DFQATT and SNEGSKA (reference sequence). The CDR3 is made up of 12 amino acids. V trimming: 6 bases; J trimming: 8 bases; junction bases outside the gene matches: 4. The CDR3 nucleotides read TGCAGTGCAACCGGGACAGGGGATGAGCAGTTCTTC. This codes for CSATGTGDEQFF.

The chain carries TRBV7-2 and TRBJ2-2; 7 bases are a match to TRBD2. The CDR3 is 18 amino acids. From germline, CDR1 is SGHTA and CDR2 FQGNSA. J was trimmed by 1 base and V by 1 base; bases with no gene match: 9. This chain's CDR3 is CASSLVSLAERNTGELFF. As DNA, the CDR3 is TGTGCCAGCAGCTTAGTCTCCCTAGCGGAGAGGAACACCGGGGAGCTGTTTTTT.

V gene TRBV29-1 combines with J gene TRBJ1-2, with 9 bases identical to TRBD1. Trimming at V came to 4 bases and at J to 4 bases, leaving 4 bases not matched to a gene. Per the germline V gene, CDR1 is SQVTM and CDR2 is ANQGSEA. CDR3 size: 13 residues. The CDR3 loop is CSVVETGGYGYTF. The DNA of the CDR3 is TGCAGCGTTGTGGAGACAGGGGGCTATGGCTACACCTTC.